Listed below are T cell receptor beta chains from one sample, sequenced in a study of PD-1 blockade in classical Hodgkin lymphoma. TCRdb's table, derived via immunoSEQ multiplex PCR, lists solely in-frame clones and lacks some. This table has about 19,000 clones, 88% appearing once. The specimen was CD8+ T cells from blood, collected before the fourth cycle of nivolumab. These receptor sequences come from a human donor with classical Hodgkin lymphoma. Each CDR3 is given with its conserved first and last residue. Fields, in order: J gene, CDR3 length, V gene, clone size, D gene, CDR3 protein, CDR3 DNA. D genes are given only for firm matches. Some rows mark clone size as missing; the rest say once, few, many or name a class of expanded clone.

TRBJ2-1 16 TRBV15 . TRBD1 CATSRVSGTAHNEQFF TGTGCCACCAGCAGAGTCTCCGGGACAGCCCACAATGAGCAGTTCTTC
TRBJ1-1 15 TRBV9 . . CASSPSGGSGTEAFF TGTGCCAGCAGCCCCTCCGGAGGGTCAGGTACTGAAGCTTTCTTT
TRBJ2-2 19 TRBV2 . . CASSEALPGFDIASGELFF TGTGCCAGCAGTGAAGCGCTTCCAGGGTTCGACATCGCGTCCGGGGAGCTGTTTTTT
TRBJ2-7 14 TRBV27 . TRBD2 CASSLGLGVGEQYF TGTGCCAGCAGTTTGGGACTAGGGGTCGGTGAGCAGTACTTC
TRBJ2-1 15 TRBV7-6 . TRBD2 CASRQIAGGLDEQFF TGTGCCAGCAGGCAGATAGCGGGAGGGCTGGATGAGCAGTTCTTC
TRBJ2-2 14 TRBV15 . . CATSSWQTSGELFF TGTGCCACCAGCAGTTGGCAGACCTCCGGGGAGCTGTTTTTT
TRBJ1-2 18 TRBV10-1 once . CASSESKSAGDRIYGYTF TGCGCCAGCAGTGAGTCGAAGTCGGCAGGGGATCGAATCTATGGCTACACCTTC
TRBJ2-2 12 TRBV9 . . CATEGDTGELFF TGTGCCACCGAGGGAGACACCGGGGAGCTGTTTTTT
TRBJ2-7 18 TRBV7-9 . . CASSSNLWTDKTPGEQYF TGTGCCAGCAGCTCGAACCTCTGGACGGACAAGACCCCGGGGGAGCAGTACTTC
TRBJ2-7 14 TRBV19 . . CASSILGSSYEQYF TGTGCCAGTAGTATATTGGGGAGCTCCTACGAGCAGTACTTC
TRBJ2-1 16 TRBV13 . TRBD2 CASSLSIGRALNEQFF TGTGCCAGCAGCTTATCGATCGGGAGGGCCTTAAATGAGCAGTTCTTC
TRBJ2-3 15 TRBV6-6 . TRBD2 CASSFGGDSTDTQYF TGTGCCAGCAGCTTCGGGGGGGACAGCACAGATACGCAGTATTTT
TRBJ2-3 15 TRBV5-1 . TRBD1 CASSFGTGTQDTQYF TGCGCCAGCAGCTTCGGGACAGGGACCCAGGATACGCAGTATTTT
TRBJ1-2 14 TRBV7-9 . . CASSSGEGRRGYTF TGTGCCAGCAGCTCAGGGGAGGGGCGCCGAGGCTACACCTTC
TRBJ2-3 13 TRBV27 . . CATGVGNTDTQYF TGTGCCACCGGGGTGGGTAACACAGATACGCAGTATTTT
TRBJ2-7 13 TRBV5-1 . . CASSSGSSYEQYF TGCGCCAGCAGCTCCGGGAGTTCCTACGAGCAGTACTTC
TRBJ2-2 16 TRBV4-2 . TRBD1 CASSAPGQRGTGELFF TGTGCCAGCAGCGCACCGGGACAGAGGGGGACCGGGGAGCTGTTTTTT
TRBJ2-3 16 TRBV28 . . CASSLDSSSRTDTQYF TGTGCCAGCAGTTTGGATAGTAGCTCCCGCACAGATACGCAGTATTTT
TRBJ1-1 11 TRBV6-5 . . CASSLNRAAFF TGTGCCAGCAGCTTAAACAGGGCTGCTTTCTTT
TRBJ2-5 13 TRBV27 . . CASSSGEEKTQYF TGTGCCAGCAGTTCAGGGGAGGAGAAGACCCAGTACTTC
TRBJ2-7 13 TRBV9 . . CASSAGGGDEQYF TGTGCCAGCAGCGCAGGGGGGGGAGACGAGCAGTACTTC
TRBJ2-1 14 TRBV7-6 . TRBD2 CASSTGLGYNEQFF TGTGCCAGCAGCACGGGACTAGGATACAATGAGCAGTTCTTC